Below, 24 T cell receptor beta chains from the same sample are listed, as sequenced in a study of chemoradiotherapy in HPV16-positive cancers (dated by TCRdb to about 2022). The method behind the library was the immunoSEQ multiplex PCR assay. TCRdb took this table from immuneACCESS and kept in-frame rearrangements with V and J called. Such tables lack part of the clones; where checked against another copy, unresolved V genes explain under half of the gap, and the rest is unexplained. This sample comprises about 12,000 clones, around 91% of them detected only once. The ten most abundant clones make up around 2.9% of the sample. The specimen was obtained from a patient who underwent chemoradiotherapy. The receptor set was obtained from a human donor with HPV-associated anogenital cancer.

The chain recombines TRBV7-9 with TRBJ1-4; D uncertain. In germline, CDR1 is SEHNR, CDR2 FQNEAQ (reference sequence). Trimming took off 8 bases at V and 7 bases at J, with 5 bases between the two ends. CDR3 length: 10 amino acids. Here the CDR3 DNA reads TGTGCCAGCTACGGTGAAAAACTGTTTTTT. It encodes CASYGEKLFF.

The chain uses TRBV27 and TRBJ1-4, with a weak D call TRBD1 (5 bases). CDR3 size: 15 residues. Germline values: CDR1 MNHEY, CDR2 SMNVEV (reference sequence). V was cut by 5 bases and J by 5 bases, with 15 bases left in between. Written as DNA, the CDR3 is TGTGCCAGCAGTGGCCGGACAAGGGAAAATGAAAAACTGTTTTTT. This translates into CASSGRTRENEKLFF.

The chain couples TRBV9 to TRBJ2-7; perhaps TRBD2 as D (5 bases). In germline, CDR1 is SGDLS, CDR2 YYNGEE. V lost 3 bases and J 5 bases, leaving 15 bases between the germline ends. This CDR3 is built from 14 residues. The CDR3, as DNA: TGTGCCAGCAGCGCCGGACCGGGGATGGACGAGCAGTACTTC. Translating gives CASSAGPGMDEQYF.

The rearrangement joins TRBV7-9 to TRBJ1-1; TRBD1 agrees at 7 bases. The V segment lost 6 bases and the J segment 6 bases; nucleotides outside the gene matches: 16. The CDR3 has 16 amino acids. Germline V lookup: CDR1 SEHNR, CDR2 FQNEAQ (reference sequence). The CDR3 loop is CASRDGDKGASAEAFF. CDR3 coding DNA: TGTGCCAGCAGGGACGGCGACAAGGGGGCAAGCGCTGAAGCTTTCTTT.

CDR3 in amino acids: CASSVNNEQFF. CDR3 bases: TGTGCCAGCAGTGTTAACAATGAGCAGTTCTTC. This chain links TRBV6-1 with TRBJ2-1; D not resolved. The CDR3 extends over 11 amino acids. Trimming stripped 4 bases from V and 5 bases from J, with 3 bases between. CDR1 is MNHNS, CDR2 SASEGT, per germline.

The rearrangement joins TRBV5-1 to TRBJ2-1; D gene unclear. Germline V lookup: CDR1 SGHRS, CDR2 YFSETQ. The CDR3 contains 15 residues. V lost 0 bases and J 4 bases, leaving 11 bases between the germline ends. As DNA, the CDR3 is TGCGCCAGCAGCTTGGCGGCAGAACCTTACAATGAGCAGTTCTTC. Protein: CASSLAAEPYNEQFF.

This sequence joins TRBV6-5 and TRBJ1-2; possibly TRBD1 for D (5 bases). V gave up 0 bases and J gave up 4 bases, with 15 bases separating them. This CDR3 is 16 amino acids long. CDR1 and CDR2 from the germline V gene are MNHEY and SVGAGI. CDR3 DNA: TGTGCCAGCAGTTACTCGAACCCCAGGGCGCGCTATGGCTACACCTTC. It is translated as CASSYSNPRARYGYTF.

The chain joins TRBV5-1 to TRBJ2-2, with D perhaps matching TRBD1 or TRBD2 (5 bases each). Trimming pared 4 bases from V and 1 base from J, leaving 11 bases between. Germline V gene sequence: CDR1 SGHRS, CDR2 YFSETQ. The CDR3 runs 15 residues. The chain's CDR3 is CASSGGSRNTGELFF. In nucleotides, the CDR3 is TGCGCCAGCAGCGGGGGAAGCCGGAACACCGGGGAGCTGTTTTTT.

V gene TRBV2 combines with J gene TRBJ1-2; D is undetermined. The CDR3 length is 11 residues. Looked up from germline, CDR1 is SNHLY and CDR2 is FYNNEI. V was clipped by 5 bases and J by 5 bases, with 6 bases between them. CDR3 in DNA: TGTGCCAGCAGTTACGGGTATGGCTACACCTTC. This gives the protein CASSYGYGYTF. Together with reference TRBV2 and TRBJ1-2, the CDR3 gives the full variable domain: EPEVTQTPSHQVTQMGQEVILRCVPISNHLYFYWYRQILGQKVEFLVSFYNNEISEKSEIFDDQFSVERPDGSNFTLKIRSTKLEDSAMYFCASSYGYGYTFGSGTRLTVV.

The rearrangement uses TRBV5-4 and TRBJ1-1, with D unresolved. CDR1 SGHNT and CDR2 YYREEE come from the germline V gene (reference sequence). V gave up 3 bases and J gave up 1 base, with 10 bases separating them. This CDR3 contains 14 residues. The CDR3 protein is CASSSLGSNTEAFF. For the CDR3, the DNA is TGTGCCAGCAGCTCCCTAGGGTCGAACACTGAAGCTTTCTTT.

This clone was seen just once. The chain couples TRBV13 to TRBJ1-1; a weak D match, TRBD1 (6 bases). CDR1 is PRHDT and CDR2 is FYEKMQ in the germline V gene (reference sequence). Trimming shortened V by 7 bases and J by 4 bases, and 16 bases separated the two germline ends. There are 14 residues in the CDR3. The CDR3 region has the DNA TGTGCCAGCACCTACGCGACAGGAGGCACTGAAGCTTTCTTT. Its protein product is CASTYATGGTEAFF.

This rearrangement joins TRBV4-1 to TRBJ2-1; perhaps TRBD1 as D (6 bases). Trimming left V 2 bases short and J 4 bases short, with 9 bases between. Germline CDR1 and CDR2: MGHRA and YSYEKL. The CDR3 covers 14 residues. CDR3 loop: CASSQRDTYNEQFF. The CDR3 DNA follows: TGCGCCAGCAGCCAAAGGGACACGTACAATGAGCAGTTCTTC.

V gene TRBV25-1 combines with J gene TRBJ2-5; tentatively, D is TRBD2 (5 bases). Germline CDR1 reads MGHDK; CDR2 reads SYGVNS. V shed 5 bases and J shed 2 bases, with 15 bases lying between them. CDR3 length equals 15 residues. Here the CDR3 DNA reads TGTGCCAGCAGTTCCGGACTGAGTTCTCAAGAGACCCAGTACTTC. Translated, it gives CASSSGLSSQETQYF.

V usage is TRBV7-9 and J usage is TRBJ2-1; 10 bases are a match to TRBD2. Looked up from germline, CDR1 is SEHNR and CDR2 is FQNEAQ (reference sequence). The CDR3 extends over 17 amino acids. Germline trimming cut 2 bases from V and 4 bases from J; bases unmatched to any gene: 8. CDR3 nucleotide sequence: TGTGCCAGCAGCTTACCACCTAGCGGGGGAAGTTACAATGAGCAGTTCTTC. The encoded protein is CASSLPPSGGSYNEQFF.

The rearrangement links TRBV19 to TRBJ2-6; a weak D match, TRBD1 (5 bases). From germline, CDR1 is LNHDA and CDR2 SQIVND (reference sequence). With 5 bases removed from V and 0 bases from J, the gap between germline ends came to 14 bases. CDR3 length: 17 amino acids. The CDR3 protein is CASSPDRLFSGANVLTF. In DNA, the CDR3 is TGTGCCAGTAGTCCTGACAGACTCTTCTCTGGGGCCAACGTCCTGACTTTC.

This chain connects TRBV5-6 to TRBJ2-1; 7 bases fit TRBD1. There are 16 residues in the CDR3. V shed 3 bases and J 2 bases; nucleotides not matched to a gene: 8. Germline V gene sequence: CDR1 SGHDT, CDR2 YYEEEE. The CDR3 reads CASSWYRGNAYNEQFF. The CDR3 region has the DNA TGTGCCAGCAGCTGGTACAGGGGAAACGCCTACAATGAGCAGTTCTTC.

The genes are TRBV7-9 and TRBJ1-1; TRBD1 is a possible D gene (6 bases). The CDR3 is 16 amino acids. Germline V gives CDR1 SEHNR, CDR2 FQNEAQ (reference sequence). V dropped 5 bases and J dropped 2 bases, with 18 bases sitting between them. DNA for the CDR3: TGTGCCAGCAGCCCCAGGGGATTTTCGGAAAACACTGAAGCTTTCTTT. Encoded protein: CASSPRGFSENTEAFF.

CDR3: CASSQPGVGADTEAFF. As DNA, the CDR3 is TGTGCCAGCAGCCAACCGGGGGTGGGGGCCGACACTGAAGCTTTCTTT. The chain couples TRBV4-2 to TRBJ1-1, with a possible D match to TRBD1 (6 bases). The CDR3 has 16 amino acids. V lost 2 bases to trimming and J lost 3 bases, with 16 bases between them. CDR1 is LGHNA, CDR2 YNFKEQ, per germline.

The chain combines TRBV5-4 with TRBJ2-2; D possibly matches TRBD1 or TRBD2 (7 bases each). The V and J ends lost 1 base and 5 bases respectively, with 15 bases between them. The CDR3 length is 16 residues. CDR1 and CDR2 from the germline V gene are SGHNT and YYREEE (reference sequence). The CDR3 loop reads CASSLLFQGGTGELFF. The CDR3 DNA reads as TGTGCCAGCAGCTTGTTATTTCAGGGGGGGACCGGGGAGCTGTTTTTT.

This rearrangement joins TRBV7-6 to TRBJ1-3; tentative D call: TRBD1 (5 bases). CDR3 length: 15 amino acids. CDR1 and CDR2 from the germline V gene are SGHVS and FNYEAQ. V was trimmed by 5 bases and J by 0 bases, leaving 11 bases between them. Written as DNA, the CDR3 is TGTGCCAGCAGCGAACAGGTGAACTCTGGAAACACCATATATTTT. As protein: CASSEQVNSGNTIYF.

The rearrangement uses TRBV30 and TRBJ2-3; D is unresolved. This CDR3 contains 14 residues. The germline CDR1 and CDR2 sequences are GTSNPN and SVGIG (reference sequence). V was pared by 4 bases and J by 2 bases, with 13 bases between. CDR3 coding DNA: TGTGCCTGGACCCCGAGCGCCGCCACAGATACGCAGTATTTT. This gives the protein CAWTPSAATDTQYF.

V usage is TRBV7-9 and J usage is TRBJ1-5; D is ambiguous. The CDR3 length is 14 residues. The ends were cut back, 1 base at V and 6 bases at J, with 10 bases in the middle. In germline, CDR1 is SEHNR, CDR2 FQNEAQ (reference sequence). The CDR3 spells CASSLGMASQPQHF. CDR3 DNA: TGTGCCAGCAGCTTAGGGATGGCGAGTCAGCCCCAGCATTTT.

This rearrangement joins TRBV9 to TRBJ2-1; D not certain. Germline CDR1 is SGDLS and CDR2 is YYNGEE. V lost 3 bases and J lost 8, with 6 bases in between. The CDR3 covers 11 residues. This CDR3 is CASSEGYEQFF. In nucleotides, the CDR3 is TGTGCCAGCAGCGAGGGTTATGAGCAGTTCTTC.

The chain carries TRBV7-9 and TRBJ2-3; no reliable D call. The CDR3 is made up of 14 amino acids. Germline lookup yields CDR1 SEHNR and CDR2 FQNEAQ (reference sequence). The V gene lost 5 bases and the J gene lost 1 base, with 10 bases spanning the gap. This CDR3 is CASSPKFGTDTQYF. CDR3 in DNA: TGTGCCAGCAGCCCCAAATTCGGCACAGATACGCAGTATTTT.